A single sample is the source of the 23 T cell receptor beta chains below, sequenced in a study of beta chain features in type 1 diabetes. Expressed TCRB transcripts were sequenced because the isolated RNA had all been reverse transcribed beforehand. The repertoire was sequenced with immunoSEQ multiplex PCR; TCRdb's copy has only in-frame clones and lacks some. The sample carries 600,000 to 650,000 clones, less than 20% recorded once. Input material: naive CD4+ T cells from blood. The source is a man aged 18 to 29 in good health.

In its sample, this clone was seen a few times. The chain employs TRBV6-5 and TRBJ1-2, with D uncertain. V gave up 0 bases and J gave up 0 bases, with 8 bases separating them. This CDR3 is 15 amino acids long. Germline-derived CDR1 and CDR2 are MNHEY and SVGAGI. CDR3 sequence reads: CASSYSWAANYGYTF. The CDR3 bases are TGTGCCAGCAGTTACTCGTGGGCAGCTAACTATGGCTACACCTTC.

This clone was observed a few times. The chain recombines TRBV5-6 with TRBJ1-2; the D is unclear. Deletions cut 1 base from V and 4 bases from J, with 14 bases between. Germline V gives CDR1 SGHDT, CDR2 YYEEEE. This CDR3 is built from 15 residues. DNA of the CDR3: TGTGCCAGCAGCTTGCTTCTCGGGGAGGGCTATGGCTACACCTTC. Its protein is CASSLLLGEGYGYTF.

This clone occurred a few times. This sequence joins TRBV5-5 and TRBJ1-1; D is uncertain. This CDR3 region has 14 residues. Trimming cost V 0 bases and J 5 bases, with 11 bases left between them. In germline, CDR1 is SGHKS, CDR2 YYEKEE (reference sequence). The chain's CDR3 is CASSLGPSGTEAFF. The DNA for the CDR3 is TGTGCCAGCAGCTTGGGCCCTTCTGGGACTGAAGCTTTCTTT.

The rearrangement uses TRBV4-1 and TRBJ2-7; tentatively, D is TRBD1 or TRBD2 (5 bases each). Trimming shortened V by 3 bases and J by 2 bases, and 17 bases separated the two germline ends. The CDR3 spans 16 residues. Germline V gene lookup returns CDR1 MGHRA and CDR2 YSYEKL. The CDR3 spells CASSQVGAIVTYEQYF. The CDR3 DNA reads TGCGCCAGCAGCCAGGTCGGGGCTATCGTGACCTACGAGCAGTACTTC.

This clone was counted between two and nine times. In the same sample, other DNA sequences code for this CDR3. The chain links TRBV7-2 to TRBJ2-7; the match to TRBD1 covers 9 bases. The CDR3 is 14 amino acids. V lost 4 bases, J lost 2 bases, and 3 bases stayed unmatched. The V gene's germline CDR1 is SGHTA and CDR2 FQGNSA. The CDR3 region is CASSSGQGPYEQYF. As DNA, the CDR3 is TGTGCCAGCAGCTCGGGACAGGGTCCCTACGAGCAGTACTTC. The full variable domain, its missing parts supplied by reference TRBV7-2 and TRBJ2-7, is GAGVSQSPSNKVTEKGKDVELRCDPISGHTALYWYRQSLGQGLEFLIYFQGNSAPDKSGLPSDRFSAERTGGSVSTLTIQRTQQEDSAVYLCASSSGQGPYEQYFGPGTRLTVT.

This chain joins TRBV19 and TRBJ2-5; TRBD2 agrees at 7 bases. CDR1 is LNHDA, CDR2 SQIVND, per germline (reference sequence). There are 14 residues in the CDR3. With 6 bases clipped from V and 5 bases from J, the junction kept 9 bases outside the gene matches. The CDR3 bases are TGTGCCAGTAGGATGAGAGCGGGAAGTGAGACCCAGTACTTC. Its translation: CASRMRAGSETQYF.

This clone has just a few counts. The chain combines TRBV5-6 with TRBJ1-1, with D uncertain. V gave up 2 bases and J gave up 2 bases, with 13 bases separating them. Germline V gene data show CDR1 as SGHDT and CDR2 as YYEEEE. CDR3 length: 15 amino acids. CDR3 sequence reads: CASSFGVNSNTEAFF. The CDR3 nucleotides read TGTGCCAGCAGCTTCGGTGTTAACAGCAACACTGAAGCTTTCTTT.

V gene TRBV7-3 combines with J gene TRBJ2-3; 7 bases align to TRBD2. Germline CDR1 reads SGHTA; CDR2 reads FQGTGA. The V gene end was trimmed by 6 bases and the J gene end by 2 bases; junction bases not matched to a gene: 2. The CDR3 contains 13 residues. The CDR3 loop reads CASRLAVTDTQYF. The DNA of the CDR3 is TGTGCCAGCAGGCTAGCGGTCACAGATACGCAGTATTTT.

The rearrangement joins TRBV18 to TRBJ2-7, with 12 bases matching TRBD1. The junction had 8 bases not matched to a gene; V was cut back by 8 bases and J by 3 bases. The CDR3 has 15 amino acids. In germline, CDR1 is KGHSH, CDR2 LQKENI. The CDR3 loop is CASAPGQGANYEQYF. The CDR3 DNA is TGTGCCAGCGCCCCGGGACAGGGGGCGAACTACGAGCAGTACTTC.

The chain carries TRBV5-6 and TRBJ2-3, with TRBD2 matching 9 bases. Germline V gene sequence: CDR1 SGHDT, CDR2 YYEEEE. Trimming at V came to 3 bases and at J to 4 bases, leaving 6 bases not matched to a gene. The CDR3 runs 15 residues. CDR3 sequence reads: CASSSLAGKADTQYF. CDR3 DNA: TGTGCCAGCAGCTCCCTAGCGGGAAAAGCAGATACGCAGTATTTT.

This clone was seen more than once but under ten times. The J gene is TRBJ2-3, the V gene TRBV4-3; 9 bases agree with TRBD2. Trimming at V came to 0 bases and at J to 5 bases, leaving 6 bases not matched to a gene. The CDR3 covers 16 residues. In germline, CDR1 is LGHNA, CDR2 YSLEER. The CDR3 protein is CASSQEWRGGRDTQYF. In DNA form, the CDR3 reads TGCGCCAGCAGCCAAGAATGGCGGGGGGGCCGAGATACGCAGTATTTT.

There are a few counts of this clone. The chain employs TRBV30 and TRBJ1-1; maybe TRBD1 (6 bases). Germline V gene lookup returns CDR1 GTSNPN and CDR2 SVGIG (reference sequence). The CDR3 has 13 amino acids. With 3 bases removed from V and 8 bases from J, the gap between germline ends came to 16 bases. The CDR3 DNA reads TGTGCCTGGAGCCGCCAACGGACAGTGGAAGCTTTCTTT. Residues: CAWSRQRTVEAFF.

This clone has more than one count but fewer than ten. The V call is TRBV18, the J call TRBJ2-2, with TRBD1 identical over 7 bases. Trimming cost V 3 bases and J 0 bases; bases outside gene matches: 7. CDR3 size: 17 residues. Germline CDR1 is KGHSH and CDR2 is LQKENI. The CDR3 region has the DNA TGTGCCAGCTCACCTAGGACAGGCTCTGCGAACACCGGGGAGCTGTTTTTT. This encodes CASSPRTGSANTGELFF.

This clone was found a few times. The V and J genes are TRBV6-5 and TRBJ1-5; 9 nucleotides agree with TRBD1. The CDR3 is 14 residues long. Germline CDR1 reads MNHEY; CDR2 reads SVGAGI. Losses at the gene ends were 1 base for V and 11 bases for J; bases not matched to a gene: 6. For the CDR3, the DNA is TGTGCCAGCAGTTACTGGGGACAGGGAATGGCCCAGCATTTT. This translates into CASSYWGQGMAQHF.

The CDR3 DNA follows: TGCGCCAGCAGGAAGGGCAGGGAGAGCTCCTACGAGCAGTACTTC. It is translated as CASRKGRESSYEQYF. The V and J genes are TRBV4-3 and TRBJ2-7; D is possibly TRBD1 or TRBD2 (5 bases each). V lost 6 bases to trimming and J lost 0 bases, with 15 bases between them. CDR1 and CDR2 (germline): LGHNA, YSLEER. The CDR3 has 15 amino acids.

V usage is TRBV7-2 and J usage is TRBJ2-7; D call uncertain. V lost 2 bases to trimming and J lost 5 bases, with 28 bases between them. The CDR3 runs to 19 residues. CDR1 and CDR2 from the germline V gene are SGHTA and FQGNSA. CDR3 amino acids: CASSLRAGATRLPKNEQYF. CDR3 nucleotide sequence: TGTGCCAGCAGCTTAAGAGCAGGCGCCACCAGGCTCCCAAAAAACGAGCAGTACTTC. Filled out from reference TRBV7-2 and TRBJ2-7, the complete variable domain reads GAGVSQSPSNKVTEKGKDVELRCDPISGHTALYWYRQSLGQGLEFLIYFQGNSAPDKSGLPSDRFSAERTGGSVSTLTIQRTQQEDSAVYLCASSLRAGATRLPKNEQYFGPGTRLTVT.

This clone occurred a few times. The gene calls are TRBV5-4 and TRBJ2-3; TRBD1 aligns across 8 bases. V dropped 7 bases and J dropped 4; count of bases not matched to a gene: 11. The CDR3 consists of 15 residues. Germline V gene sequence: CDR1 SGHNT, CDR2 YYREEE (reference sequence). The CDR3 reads CASRDDRGGPDTQYF. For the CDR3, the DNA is TGTGCCAGCCGCGACGACAGGGGAGGTCCAGATACGCAGTATTTT.

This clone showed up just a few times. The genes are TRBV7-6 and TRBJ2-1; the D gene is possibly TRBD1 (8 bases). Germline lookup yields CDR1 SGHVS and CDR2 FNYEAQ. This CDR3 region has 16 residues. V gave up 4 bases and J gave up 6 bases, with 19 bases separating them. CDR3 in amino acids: CASSSVQGGVRNEQFF. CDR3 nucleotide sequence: TGTGCCAGCAGCTCTGTACAGGGGGGGGTTCGCAATGAGCAGTTCTTC.

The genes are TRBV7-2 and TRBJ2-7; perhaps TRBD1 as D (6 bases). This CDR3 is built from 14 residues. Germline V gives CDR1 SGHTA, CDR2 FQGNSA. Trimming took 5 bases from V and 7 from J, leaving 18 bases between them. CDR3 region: CASSRAAYQGEQYF. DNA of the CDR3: TGTGCCAGCAGCCGGGCCGCGTATCAGGGGGAGCAGTACTTC.

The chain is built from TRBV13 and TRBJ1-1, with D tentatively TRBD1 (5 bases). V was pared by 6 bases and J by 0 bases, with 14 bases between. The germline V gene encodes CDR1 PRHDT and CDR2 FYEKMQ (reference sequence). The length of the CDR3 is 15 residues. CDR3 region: CASRVTGDMNTEAFF. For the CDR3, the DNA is TGTGCCAGCAGAGTAACAGGTGACATGAACACTGAAGCTTTCTTT.

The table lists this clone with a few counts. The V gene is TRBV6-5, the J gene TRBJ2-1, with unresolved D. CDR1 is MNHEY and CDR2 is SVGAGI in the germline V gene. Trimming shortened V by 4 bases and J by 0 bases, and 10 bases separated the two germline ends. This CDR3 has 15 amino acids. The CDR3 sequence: CASSSDLISYNEQFF. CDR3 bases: TGTGCCAGCAGTTCGGACCTCATCTCCTACAATGAGCAGTTCTTC.

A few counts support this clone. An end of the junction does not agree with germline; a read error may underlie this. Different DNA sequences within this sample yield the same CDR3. The CDR3 DNA follows: TGTGCTAGCAGCTTAGGGGGGCCAGATACGCAGTATTTT. Its protein product is CASSLGGPDTQYF. This chain joins TRBV7-7 and TRBJ2-3; D is possibly TRBD1 or TRBD2 (6 bases each). The CDR3 runs to 13 residues. Looked up from germline, CDR1 is SSHAT and CDR2 is FNYEAQ (reference sequence).

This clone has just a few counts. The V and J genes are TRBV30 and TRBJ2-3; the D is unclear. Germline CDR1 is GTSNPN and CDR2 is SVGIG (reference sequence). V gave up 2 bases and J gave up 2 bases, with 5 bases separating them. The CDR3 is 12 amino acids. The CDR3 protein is CAWSTFTDTQYF. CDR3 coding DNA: TGTGCCTGGAGTACTTTCACAGATACGCAGTATTTT. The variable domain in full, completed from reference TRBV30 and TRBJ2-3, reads SQTIHQWPATLVQPVGSPLSLECTVEGTSNPNLYWYRQAAGRGLQLLFYSVGIGQISSEVPQNLSASRPQDRQFILSSKKLLLSDSGFYLCAWSTFTDTQYFGPGTRLTVL.